These 3 T cell receptor beta chains share one sample of origin, sequenced in a study of blood T cells in healthy people across ages. The second PCR ran roughly 6 to 11 cycles with a sample-barcoded 5' primer and J-beta primers. TCRdb called the 5' RACE reads again in MiXCR, with one record for every CDR3 protein. The sample records about 570,000 distinct CDR3 sequences, around 27% being singletons. Another study also made use of these data, one on T cells of mothers and their children.

The sample was blood. The receptors stem from a boy between 2 and 10 years old in good health.

In its sample, this clonotype was seen a few times. The chain is built from TRBV6-6 and TRBJ1-4; no reliable D call. CDR1 and CDR2 (germline): MNHNY, SVGAGI (reference sequence). The CDR3 is made up of 14 amino acids. Trimming removed 6 bases at V and 8 bases at J, with 16 bases between. This CDR3 reads CASSPVGFGEKLFF. The CDR3, as DNA: TGTGCCAGCAGCCCCGTCGGGTTCGGGGAAAAACTGTTTTTT.

This clonotype has a handful of counts. The V call is TRBV6-6, the J call TRBJ2-5; 7 positions agree with TRBD1. J lost 1 base, V lost 9 bases, and 2 bases had no gene match. The CDR3 runs 12 residues. Germline values: CDR1 MNHNY, CDR2 SVGAGI (reference sequence). The CDR3 sequence is CASNRGQETQYF. The CDR3 DNA sequence: TGTGCCAGTAACAGGGGCCAAGAGACCCAGTACTTC.

This clonotype was counted only a few times. The chain couples TRBV4-2 to TRBJ2-3; D call uncertain. The CDR3 runs 15 residues. Trimming left V 0 bases short and J 0 bases short, with 7 bases between. Germline assignment: CDR1 LGHNA and CDR2 YNFKEQ. CDR3 in DNA: TGTGCCAGCAGCCAAGATCCAGCGAGCACAGATACGCAGTATTTT. This sequence encodes CASSQDPASTDTQYF.